This T cell receptor beta chain was profiled in a study of blood T cell repertoires in COVID-19. Across the whole study: COVID-19 samples collected from the United States, Italy and Spain covered acute and convalescent phases.

This CDR3 has 15 amino acids. V was trimmed by 5 bases and J by 4 bases, leaving 17 bases between them. In germline, CDR1 is MDHEN, CDR2 SYDVKM. Authors' methods: Amplification of reference gene primers was used by the study to estimate nucleated cell counts. The data were produced by immunoSEQ multiplex PCR, yet TCRdb's version contains in-frame clones alone and is incomplete. The V and J calls and the clone size are those of that table, but D and trimming were determined from the DNA. The data hold 200,000 to 250,000 clones, with just under 85% observed a single time. Donors were grouped by their self-reported clinical history. Donors in Cohort 3 counted as recovered after two negative PCRs, clearance, or symptom resolution.

Sequenced material: PBMCs or T cells enriched from blood (not recorded which). The receptor's source is a man aged 35-49 years who had recovered from COVID-19. J is TRBJ1-2 and V is TRBV28; D remains unclear. CDR3 bases: TGTGCCAGCAGTACCCCGGCGGCGGTTCCCTATGGCTACACCTTC. The encoded protein is CASSTPAAVPYGYTF.